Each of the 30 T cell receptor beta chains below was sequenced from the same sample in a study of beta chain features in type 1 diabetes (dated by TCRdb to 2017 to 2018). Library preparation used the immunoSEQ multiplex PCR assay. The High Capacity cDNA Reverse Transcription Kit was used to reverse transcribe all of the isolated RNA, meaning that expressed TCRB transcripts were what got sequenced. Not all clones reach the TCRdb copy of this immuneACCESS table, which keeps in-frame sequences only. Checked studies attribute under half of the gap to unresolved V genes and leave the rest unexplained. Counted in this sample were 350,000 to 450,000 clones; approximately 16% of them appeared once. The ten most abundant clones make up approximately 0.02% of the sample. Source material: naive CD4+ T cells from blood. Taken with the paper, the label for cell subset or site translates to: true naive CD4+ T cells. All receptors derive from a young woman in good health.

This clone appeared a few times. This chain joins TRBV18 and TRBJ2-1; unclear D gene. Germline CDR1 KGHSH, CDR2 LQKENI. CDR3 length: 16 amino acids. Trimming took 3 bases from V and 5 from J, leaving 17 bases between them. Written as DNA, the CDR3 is TGTGCCAGCTCACCGTCGAAGCCCCTCACCCACAATGAGCAGTTCTTC. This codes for CASSPSKPLTHNEQFF.

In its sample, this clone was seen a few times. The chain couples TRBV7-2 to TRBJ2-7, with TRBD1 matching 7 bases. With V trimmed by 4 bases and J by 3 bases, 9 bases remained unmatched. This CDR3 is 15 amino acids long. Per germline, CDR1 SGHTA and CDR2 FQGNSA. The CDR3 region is CASSSPTGLGYEQYF. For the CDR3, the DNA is TGTGCCAGCAGCTCCCCGACAGGGCTTGGCTACGAGCAGTACTTC.

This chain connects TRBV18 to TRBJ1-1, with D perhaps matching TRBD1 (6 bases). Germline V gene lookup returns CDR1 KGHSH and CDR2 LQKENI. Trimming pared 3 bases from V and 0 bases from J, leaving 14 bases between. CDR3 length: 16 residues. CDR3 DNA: TGTGCCAGCTCACCTTCATCCACAGGGATGAACACTGAAGCTTTCTTT. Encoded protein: CASSPSSTGMNTEAFF.

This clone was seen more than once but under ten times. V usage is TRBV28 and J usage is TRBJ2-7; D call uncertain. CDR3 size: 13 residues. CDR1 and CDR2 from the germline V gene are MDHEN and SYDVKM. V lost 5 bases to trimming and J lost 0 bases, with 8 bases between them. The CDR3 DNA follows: TGTGCCAGCAGTCCCCACAGCTCCTACGAGCAGTACTTC. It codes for CASSPHSSYEQYF.

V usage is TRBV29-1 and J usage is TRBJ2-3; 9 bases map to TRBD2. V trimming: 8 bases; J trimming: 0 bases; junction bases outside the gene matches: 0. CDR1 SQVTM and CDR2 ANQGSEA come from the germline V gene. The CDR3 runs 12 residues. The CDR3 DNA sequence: TGCAGCACTAGCGGGAGCACAGATACGCAGTATTTT. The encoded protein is CSTSGSTDTQYF.

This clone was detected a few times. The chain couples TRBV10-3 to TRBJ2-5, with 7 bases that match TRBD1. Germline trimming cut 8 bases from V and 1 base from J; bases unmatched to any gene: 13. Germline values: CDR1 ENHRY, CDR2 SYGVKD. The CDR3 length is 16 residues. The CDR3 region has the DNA TGTGCCATCGGAAGCTCAGGACAGGCCCTCCAAGAGACCCAGTACTTC. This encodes CAIGSSGQALQETQYF.

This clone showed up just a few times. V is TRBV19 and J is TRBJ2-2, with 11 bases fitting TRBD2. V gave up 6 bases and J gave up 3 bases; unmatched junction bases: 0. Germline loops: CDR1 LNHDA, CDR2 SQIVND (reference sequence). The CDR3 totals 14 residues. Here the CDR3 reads CASRLAGDTGELFF. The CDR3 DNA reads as TGTGCCAGTAGACTAGCGGGAGACACCGGGGAGCTGTTTTTT.

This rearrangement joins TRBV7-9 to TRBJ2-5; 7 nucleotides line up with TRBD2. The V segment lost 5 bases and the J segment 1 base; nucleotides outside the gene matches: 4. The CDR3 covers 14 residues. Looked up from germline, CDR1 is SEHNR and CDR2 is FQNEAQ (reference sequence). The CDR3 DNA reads TGTGCCAGCAGCCGCTCTAGCGGCCAAGAGACCCAGTACTTC. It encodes CASSRSSGQETQYF.

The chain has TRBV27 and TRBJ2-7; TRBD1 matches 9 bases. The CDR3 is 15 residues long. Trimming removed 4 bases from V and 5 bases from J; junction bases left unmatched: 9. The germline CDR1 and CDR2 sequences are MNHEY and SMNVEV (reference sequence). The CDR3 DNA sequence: TGTGCCAGCAGTTCACAGGGGGCCAGAGGGCACGAGCAGTACTTC. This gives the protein CASSSQGARGHEQYF.

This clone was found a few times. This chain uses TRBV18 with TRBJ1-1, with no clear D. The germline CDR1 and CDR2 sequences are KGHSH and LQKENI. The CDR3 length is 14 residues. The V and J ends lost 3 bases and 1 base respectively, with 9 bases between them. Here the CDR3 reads CASSPFQANTEAFF. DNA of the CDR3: TGTGCCAGCTCACCCTTCCAAGCGAACACTGAAGCTTTCTTT.

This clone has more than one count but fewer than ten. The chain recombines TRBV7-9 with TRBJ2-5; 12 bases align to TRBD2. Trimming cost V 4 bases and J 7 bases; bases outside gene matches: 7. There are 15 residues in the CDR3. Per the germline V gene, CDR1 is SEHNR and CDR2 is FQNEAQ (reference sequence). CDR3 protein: CASSSGLAGPGTQYF. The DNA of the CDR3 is TGTGCCAGCAGCTCTGGACTAGCGGGGCCGGGGACCCAGTACTTC.

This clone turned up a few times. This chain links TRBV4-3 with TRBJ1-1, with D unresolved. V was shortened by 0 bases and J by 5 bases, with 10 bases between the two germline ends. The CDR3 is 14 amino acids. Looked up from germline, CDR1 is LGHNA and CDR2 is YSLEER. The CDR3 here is CASSQDGRWTEAFF. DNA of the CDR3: TGCGCCAGCAGCCAAGACGGTCGGTGGACTGAAGCTTTCTTT.

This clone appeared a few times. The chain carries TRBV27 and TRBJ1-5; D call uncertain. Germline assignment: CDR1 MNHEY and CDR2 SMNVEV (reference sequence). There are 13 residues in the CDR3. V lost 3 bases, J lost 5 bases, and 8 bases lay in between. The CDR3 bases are TGTGCCAGCAGTTTTGTCAGCGATCAGCCCCAGCATTTT. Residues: CASSFVSDQPQHF.

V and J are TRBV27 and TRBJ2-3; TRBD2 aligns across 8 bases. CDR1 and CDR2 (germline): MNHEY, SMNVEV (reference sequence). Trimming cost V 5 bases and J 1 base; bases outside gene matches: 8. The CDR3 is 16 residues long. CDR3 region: CASSPRVGLGTDTQYF. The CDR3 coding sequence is TGTGCCAGCAGTCCTCGGGTGGGACTAGGCACAGATACGCAGTATTTT.

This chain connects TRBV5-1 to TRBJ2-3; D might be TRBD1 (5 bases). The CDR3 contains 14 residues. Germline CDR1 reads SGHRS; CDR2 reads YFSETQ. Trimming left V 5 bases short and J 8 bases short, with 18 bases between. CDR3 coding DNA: TGCGCCAGCAGTCCTCCCATGGGGCGCCTTACGCAGTATTTT. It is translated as CASSPPMGRLTQYF. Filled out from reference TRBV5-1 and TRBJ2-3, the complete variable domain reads KAGVTQTPRYLIKTRGQQVTLSCSPISGHRSVSWYQQTPGQGLQFLFEYFSETQRNKGNFPGRFSGRQFSNSRSEMNVSTLELGDSALYLCASSPPMGRLTQYFGPGTRLTVL.

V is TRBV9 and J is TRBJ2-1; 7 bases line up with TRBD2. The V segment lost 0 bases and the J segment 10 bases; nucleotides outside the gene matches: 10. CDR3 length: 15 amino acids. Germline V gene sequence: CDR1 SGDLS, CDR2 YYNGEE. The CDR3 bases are TGTGCCAGCAGCGTAGAAGTAGCGGGTAGGGAGGAGCAGTTCTTC. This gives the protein CASSVEVAGREEQFF.

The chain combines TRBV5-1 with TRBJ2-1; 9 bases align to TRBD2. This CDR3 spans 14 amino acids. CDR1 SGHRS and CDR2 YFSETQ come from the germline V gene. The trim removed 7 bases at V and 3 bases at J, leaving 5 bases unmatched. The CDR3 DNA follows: TGCGCCAGCTCGTTAGCGGGAGTCTACAATGAGCAGTTCTTC. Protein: CASSLAGVYNEQFF.

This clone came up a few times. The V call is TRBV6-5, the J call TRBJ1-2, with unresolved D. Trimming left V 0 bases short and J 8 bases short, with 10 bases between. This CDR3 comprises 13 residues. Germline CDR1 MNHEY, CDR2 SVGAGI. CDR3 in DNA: TGTGCCAGCAGTTACTCTGCTCTGAGGGGCTACACCTTC. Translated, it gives CASSYSALRGYTF.

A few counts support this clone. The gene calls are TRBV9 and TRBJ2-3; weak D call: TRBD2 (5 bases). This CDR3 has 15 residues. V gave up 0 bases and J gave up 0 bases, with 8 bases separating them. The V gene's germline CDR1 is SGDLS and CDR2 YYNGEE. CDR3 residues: CASSVAGFSTDTQYF. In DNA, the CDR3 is TGTGCCAGCAGCGTAGCGGGATTTAGCACAGATACGCAGTATTTT.

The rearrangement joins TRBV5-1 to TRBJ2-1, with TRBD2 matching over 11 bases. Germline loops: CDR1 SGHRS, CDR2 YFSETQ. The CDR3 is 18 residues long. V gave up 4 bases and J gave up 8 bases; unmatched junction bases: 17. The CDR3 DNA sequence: TGCGCCAGCAGCGAAGTTCTAGCGGGAGGCAGAGGGGCTGATGAGCAGTTCTTC. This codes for CASSEVLAGGRGADEQFF.

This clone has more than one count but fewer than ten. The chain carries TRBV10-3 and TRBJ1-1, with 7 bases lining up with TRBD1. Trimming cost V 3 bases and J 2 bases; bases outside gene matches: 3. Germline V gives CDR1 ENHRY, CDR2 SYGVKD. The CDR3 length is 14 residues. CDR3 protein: CAISEGGGNTEAFF. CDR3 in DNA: TGTGCCATCAGTGAAGGAGGGGGCAACACTGAAGCTTTCTTT.

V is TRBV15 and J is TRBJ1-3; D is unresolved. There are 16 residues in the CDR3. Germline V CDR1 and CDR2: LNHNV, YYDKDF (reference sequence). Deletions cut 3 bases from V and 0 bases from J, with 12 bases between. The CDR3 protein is CATSSALSYSGNTIYF. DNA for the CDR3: TGTGCCACCAGCAGTGCCCTTAGCTACTCTGGAAACACCATATATTTT.

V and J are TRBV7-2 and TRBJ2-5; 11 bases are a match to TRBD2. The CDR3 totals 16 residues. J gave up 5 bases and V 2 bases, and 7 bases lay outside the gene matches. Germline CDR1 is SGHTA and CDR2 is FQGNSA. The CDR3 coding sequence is TGTGCCAGCAGCTTAACTAGCGGGAGAATCTCGGAGACCCAGTACTTC. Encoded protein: CASSLTSGRISETQYF. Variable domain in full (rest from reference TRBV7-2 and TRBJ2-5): GAGVSQSPSNKVTEKGKDVELRCDPISGHTALYWYRQSLGQGLEFLIYFQGNSAPDKSGLPSDRFSAERTGGSVSTLTIQRTQQEDSAVYLCASSLTSGRISETQYFGPGTRLLVL.

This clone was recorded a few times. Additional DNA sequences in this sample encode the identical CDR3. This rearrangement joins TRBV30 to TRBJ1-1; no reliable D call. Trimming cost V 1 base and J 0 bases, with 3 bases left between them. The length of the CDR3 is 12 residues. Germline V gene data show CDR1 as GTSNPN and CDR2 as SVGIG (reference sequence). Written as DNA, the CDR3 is TGTGCCTGGAGTGCAATGAACACTGAAGCTTTCTTT. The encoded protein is CAWSAMNTEAFF.

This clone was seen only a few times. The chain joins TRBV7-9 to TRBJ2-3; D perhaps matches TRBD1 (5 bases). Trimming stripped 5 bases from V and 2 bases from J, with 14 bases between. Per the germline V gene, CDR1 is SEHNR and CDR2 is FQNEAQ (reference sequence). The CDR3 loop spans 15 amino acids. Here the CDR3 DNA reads TGTGCCAGCAGCCTCCGACAGATCGTCACAGATACGCAGTATTTT. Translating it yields CASSLRQIVTDTQYF. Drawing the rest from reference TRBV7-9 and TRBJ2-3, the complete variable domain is DTGVSQNPRHKITKRGQNVTFRCDPISEHNRLYWYRQTLGQGPEFLTYFQNEAQLEKSRLLSDRFSAERPKGSFSTLEIQRTEQGDSAMYLCASSLRQIVTDTQYFGPGTRLTVL.

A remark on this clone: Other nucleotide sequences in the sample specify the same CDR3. Here the CDR3 reads CASSYQETQYF. The CDR3 coding sequence is TGTGCCAGCAGTTATCAAGAGACCCAGTACTTC. The chain links TRBV2 to TRBJ2-5, with unresolved D. Germline CDR1 is SNHLY and CDR2 is FYNNEI. The CDR3 totals 11 residues. V lost 5 bases to trimming and J lost 2 bases, with 3 bases between them.

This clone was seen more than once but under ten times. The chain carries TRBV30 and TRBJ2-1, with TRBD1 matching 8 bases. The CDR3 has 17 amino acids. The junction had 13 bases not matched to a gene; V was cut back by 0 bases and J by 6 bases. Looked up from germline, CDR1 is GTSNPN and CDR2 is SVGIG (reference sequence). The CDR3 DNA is TGTGCCTGGAGTGTACGAGGCAGGGGGCCTTTCTCCAATGAGCAGTTCTTC. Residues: CAWSVRGRGPFSNEQFF.

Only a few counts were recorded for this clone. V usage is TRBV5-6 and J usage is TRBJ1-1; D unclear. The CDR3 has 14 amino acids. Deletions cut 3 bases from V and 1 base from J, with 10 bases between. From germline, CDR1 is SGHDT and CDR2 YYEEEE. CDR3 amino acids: CASSSPNRNTEAFF. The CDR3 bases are TGTGCCAGCAGCTCTCCTAACCGGAACACTGAAGCTTTCTTT.

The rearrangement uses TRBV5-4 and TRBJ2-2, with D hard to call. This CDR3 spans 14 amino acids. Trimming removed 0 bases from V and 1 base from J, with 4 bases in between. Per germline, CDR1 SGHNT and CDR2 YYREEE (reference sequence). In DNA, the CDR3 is TGTGCCAGCAGCTTGGTCCGGAACACCGGGGAGCTGTTTTTT. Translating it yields CASSLVRNTGELFF.

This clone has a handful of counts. The CDR3 nucleotides read TGTGCCAGCTCACTTGCCGGGACAGTGGTCTACGAGCAGTACTTC. Translating gives CASSLAGTVVYEQYF. The V and J genes are TRBV18 and TRBJ2-7; TRBD1 matches at 7 bases. The trim removed 4 bases at V and 3 bases at J, leaving 9 bases unmatched. CDR1 is KGHSH and CDR2 is LQKENI in the germline V gene. The CDR3 is 15 amino acids.